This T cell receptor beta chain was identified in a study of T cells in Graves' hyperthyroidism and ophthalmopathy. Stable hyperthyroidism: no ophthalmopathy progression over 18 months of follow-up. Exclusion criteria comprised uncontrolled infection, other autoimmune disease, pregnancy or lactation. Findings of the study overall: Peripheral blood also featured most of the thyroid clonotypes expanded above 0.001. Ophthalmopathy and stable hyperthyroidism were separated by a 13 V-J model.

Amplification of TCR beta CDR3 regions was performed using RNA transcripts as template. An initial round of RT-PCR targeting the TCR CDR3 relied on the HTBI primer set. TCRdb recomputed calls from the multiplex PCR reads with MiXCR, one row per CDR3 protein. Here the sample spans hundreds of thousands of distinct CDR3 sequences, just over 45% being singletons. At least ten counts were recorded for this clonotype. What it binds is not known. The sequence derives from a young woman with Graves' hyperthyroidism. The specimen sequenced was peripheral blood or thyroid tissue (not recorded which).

The CDR3 loop reads CAISESSAGGGSPLHF. The DNA for the CDR3 is TGTGCCATCAGTGAGTCGTCCGCGGGAGGAGGTTCACCCCTCCACTTT. The chain recombines TRBV10-3 with TRBJ1-6, with D uncertain. Trimming removed 0 bases from V and 9 bases from J, with 15 bases in between. Germline V gene data show CDR1 as ENHRY and CDR2 as SYGVKD. The CDR3 extends over 16 amino acids.